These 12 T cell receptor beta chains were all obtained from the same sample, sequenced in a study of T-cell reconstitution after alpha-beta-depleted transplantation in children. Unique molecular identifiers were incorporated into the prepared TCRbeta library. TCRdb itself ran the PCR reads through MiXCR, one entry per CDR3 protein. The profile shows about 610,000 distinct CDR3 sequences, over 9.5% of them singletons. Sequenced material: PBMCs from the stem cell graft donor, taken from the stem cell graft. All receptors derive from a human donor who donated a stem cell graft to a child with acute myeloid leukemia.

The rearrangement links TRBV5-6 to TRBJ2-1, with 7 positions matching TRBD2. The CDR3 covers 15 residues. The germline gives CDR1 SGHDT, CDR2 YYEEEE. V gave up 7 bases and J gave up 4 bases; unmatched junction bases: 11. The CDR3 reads CASCMVSSGYNEQFF. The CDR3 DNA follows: TGTGCCAGCTGTATGGTGTCTAGCGGATACAATGAGCAGTTCTTC.

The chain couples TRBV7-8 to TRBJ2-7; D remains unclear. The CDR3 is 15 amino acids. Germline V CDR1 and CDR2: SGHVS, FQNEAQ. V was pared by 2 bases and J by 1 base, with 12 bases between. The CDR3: CASSLRGVESYEQYF. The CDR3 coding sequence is TGTGCCAGCAGCTTACGCGGAGTAGAGTCCTACGAGCAGTACTTC.

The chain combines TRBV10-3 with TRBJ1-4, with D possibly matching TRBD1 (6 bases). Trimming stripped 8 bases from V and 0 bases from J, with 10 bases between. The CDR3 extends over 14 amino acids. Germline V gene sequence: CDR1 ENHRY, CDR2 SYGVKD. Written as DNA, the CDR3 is TGTGCCATCGGGGACAAATCAACTAATGAAAAACTGTTTTTT. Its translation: CAIGDKSTNEKLFF.

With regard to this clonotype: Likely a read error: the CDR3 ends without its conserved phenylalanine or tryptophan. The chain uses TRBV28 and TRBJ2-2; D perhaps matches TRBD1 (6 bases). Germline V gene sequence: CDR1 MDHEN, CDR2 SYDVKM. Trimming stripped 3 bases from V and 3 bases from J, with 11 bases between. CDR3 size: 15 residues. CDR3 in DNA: TGTGCCAGCAGTTTGCGCAGGGGAGACACCGGGGAGCTGTTTTCT. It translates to CASSLRRGDTGELFS.

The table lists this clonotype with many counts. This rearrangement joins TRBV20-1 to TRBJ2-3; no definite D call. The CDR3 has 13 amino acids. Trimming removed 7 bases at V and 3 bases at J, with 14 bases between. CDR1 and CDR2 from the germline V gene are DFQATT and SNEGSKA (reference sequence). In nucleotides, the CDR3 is TGCAGTGTTCAATCCGGGTCAACAGATACGCAGTATTTT. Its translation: CSVQSGSTDTQYF.

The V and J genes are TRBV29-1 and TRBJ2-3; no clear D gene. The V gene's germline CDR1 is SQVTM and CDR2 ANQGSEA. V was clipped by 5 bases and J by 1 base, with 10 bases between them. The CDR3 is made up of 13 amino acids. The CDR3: CSVLTGGTDTQYF. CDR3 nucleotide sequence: TGCAGCGTTTTGACTGGGGGCACAGATACGCAGTATTTT.

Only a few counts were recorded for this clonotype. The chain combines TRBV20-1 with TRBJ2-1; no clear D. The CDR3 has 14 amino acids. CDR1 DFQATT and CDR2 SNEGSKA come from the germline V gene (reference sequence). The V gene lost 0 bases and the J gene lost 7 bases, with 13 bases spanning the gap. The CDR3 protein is CSARDRIGRNEQFF. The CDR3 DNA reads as TGCAGTGCTAGAGATCGGATAGGGCGAAATGAGCAGTTCTTC.

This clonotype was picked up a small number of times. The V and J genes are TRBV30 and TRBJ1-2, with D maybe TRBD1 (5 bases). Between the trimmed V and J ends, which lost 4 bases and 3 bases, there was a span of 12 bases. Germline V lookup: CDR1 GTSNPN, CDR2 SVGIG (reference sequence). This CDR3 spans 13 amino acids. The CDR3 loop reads CAWNRQGDYGYTF. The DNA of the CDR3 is TGTGCCTGGAATAGGCAGGGAGACTATGGCTACACCTTC.

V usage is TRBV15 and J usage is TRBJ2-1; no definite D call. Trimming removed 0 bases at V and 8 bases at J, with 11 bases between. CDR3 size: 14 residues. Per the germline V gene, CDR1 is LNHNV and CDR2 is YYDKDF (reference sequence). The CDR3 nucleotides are TGTGCCACCAGCAGAGATTTTACAGCCTATGAGCAGTTCTTC. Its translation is CATSRDFTAYEQFF.

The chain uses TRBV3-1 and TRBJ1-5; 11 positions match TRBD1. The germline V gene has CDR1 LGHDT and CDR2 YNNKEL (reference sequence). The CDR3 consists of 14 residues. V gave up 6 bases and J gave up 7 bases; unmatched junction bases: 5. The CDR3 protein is CASSQGQGGQPQHF. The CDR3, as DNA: TGTGCCAGCAGTCAGGGACAGGGGGGCCAGCCCCAGCATTTT.

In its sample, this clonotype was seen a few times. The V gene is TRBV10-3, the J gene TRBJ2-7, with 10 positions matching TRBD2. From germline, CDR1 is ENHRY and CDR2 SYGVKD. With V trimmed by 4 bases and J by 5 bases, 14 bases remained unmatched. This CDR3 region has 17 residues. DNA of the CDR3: TGTGCCATCAGTGGTGAGCCACTAGCGGGACTGAAGGACGAGCAGTACTTC. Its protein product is CAISGEPLAGLKDEQYF.

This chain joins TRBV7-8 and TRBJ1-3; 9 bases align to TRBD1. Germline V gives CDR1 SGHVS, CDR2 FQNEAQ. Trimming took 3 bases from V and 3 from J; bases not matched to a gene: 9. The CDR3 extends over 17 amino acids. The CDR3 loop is CASSFSPATGGGNTIYF. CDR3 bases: TGTGCCAGCAGCTTCAGCCCCGCGACAGGGGGTGGAAACACCATATATTTT.